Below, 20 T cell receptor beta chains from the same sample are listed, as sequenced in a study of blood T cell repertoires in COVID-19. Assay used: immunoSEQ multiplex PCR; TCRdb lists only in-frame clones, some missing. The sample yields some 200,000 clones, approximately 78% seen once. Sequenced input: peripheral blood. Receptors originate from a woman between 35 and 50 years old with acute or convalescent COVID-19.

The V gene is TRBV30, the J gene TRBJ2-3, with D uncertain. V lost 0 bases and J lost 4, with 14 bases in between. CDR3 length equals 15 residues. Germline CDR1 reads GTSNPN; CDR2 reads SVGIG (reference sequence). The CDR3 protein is CAWSVSMSQPDTQYF. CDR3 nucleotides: TGTGCCTGGAGTGTTTCGATGAGTCAACCAGATACGCAGTATTTT.

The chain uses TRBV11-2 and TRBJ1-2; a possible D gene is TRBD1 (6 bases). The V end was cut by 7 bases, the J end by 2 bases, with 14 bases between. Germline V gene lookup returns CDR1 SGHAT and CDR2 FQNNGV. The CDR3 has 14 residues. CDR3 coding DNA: TGTGCCAGCACCCCTCGGGGGGCGAACTATGGCTACACCTTC. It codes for CASTPRGANYGYTF.

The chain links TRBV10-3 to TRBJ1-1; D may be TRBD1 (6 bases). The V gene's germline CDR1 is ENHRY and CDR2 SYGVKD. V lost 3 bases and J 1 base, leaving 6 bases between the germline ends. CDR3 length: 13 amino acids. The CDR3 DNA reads TGTGCCATCAGTGAAGGGGGGAACACTGAAGCTTTCTTT. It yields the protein CAISEGGNTEAFF.

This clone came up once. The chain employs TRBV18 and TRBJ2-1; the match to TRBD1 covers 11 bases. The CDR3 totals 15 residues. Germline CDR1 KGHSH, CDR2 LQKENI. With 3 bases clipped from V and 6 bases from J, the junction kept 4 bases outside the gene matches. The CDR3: CASSPGGQGVNEQFF. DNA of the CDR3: TGTGCCAGCTCACCCGGGGGACAGGGGGTCAATGAGCAGTTCTTC.

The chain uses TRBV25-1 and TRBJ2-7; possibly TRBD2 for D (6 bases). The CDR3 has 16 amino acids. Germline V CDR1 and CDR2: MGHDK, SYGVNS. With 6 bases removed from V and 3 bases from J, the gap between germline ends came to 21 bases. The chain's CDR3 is CASSGRDPRESYEQYF. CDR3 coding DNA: TGTGCCAGCAGCGGGCGGGACCCTCGGGAAAGCTACGAGCAGTACTTC.

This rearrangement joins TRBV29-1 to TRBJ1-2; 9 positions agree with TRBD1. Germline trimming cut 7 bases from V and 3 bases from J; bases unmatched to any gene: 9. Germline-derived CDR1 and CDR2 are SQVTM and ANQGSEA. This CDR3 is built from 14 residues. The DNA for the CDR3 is TGCAGCGCCCCCAGGACAGGGGATTACTATGGCTACACCTTC. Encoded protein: CSAPRTGDYYGYTF.

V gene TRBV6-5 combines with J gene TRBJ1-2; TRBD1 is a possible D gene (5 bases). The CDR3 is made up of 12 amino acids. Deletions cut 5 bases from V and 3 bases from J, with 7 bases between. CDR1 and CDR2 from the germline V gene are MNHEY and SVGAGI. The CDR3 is CASSIRDYGYTF. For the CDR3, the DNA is TGTGCCAGCAGTATCAGGGACTATGGCTACACCTTC.

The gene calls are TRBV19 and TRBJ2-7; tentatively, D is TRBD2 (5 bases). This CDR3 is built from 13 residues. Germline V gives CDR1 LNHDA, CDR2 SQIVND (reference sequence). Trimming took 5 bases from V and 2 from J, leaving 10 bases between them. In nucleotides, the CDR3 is TGTGCCAGTAGTTTCGGACTGCCCTACGAGCAGTACTTC. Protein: CASSFGLPYEQYF.

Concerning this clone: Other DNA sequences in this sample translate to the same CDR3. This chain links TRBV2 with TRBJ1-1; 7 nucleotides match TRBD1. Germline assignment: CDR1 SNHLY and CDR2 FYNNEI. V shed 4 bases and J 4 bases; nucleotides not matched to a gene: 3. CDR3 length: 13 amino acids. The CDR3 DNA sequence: TGTGCCAGCAGTGGACAGGGAGGCACTGAAGCTTTCTTT. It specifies CASSGQGGTEAFF.

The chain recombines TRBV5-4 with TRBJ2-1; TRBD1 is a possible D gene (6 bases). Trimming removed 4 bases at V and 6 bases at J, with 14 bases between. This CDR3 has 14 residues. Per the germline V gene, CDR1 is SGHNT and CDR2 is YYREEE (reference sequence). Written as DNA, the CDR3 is TGTGCCAGCAGCAGCAACAGGGCCCCCAATGAGCAGTTCTTC. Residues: CASSSNRAPNEQFF.

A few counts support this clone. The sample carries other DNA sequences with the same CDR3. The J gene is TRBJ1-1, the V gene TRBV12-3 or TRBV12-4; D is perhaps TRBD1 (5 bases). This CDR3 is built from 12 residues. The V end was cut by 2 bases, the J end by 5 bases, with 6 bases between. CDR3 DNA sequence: TGTGCCAGCAGTTTACGGGGGACTGAAGCTTTCTTT. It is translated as CASSLRGTEAFF.

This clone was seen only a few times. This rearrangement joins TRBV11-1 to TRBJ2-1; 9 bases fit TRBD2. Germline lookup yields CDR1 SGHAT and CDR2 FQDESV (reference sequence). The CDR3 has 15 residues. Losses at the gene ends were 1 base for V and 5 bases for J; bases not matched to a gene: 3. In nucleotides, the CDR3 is TGTGCCAGCAGCTTAGGTAGCGGGGGAAACAATGAGCAGTTCTTC. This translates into CASSLGSGGNNEQFF. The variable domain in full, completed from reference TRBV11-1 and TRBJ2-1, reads EAEVAQSPRYKITEKSQAVAFWCDPISGHATLYWYRQILGQGPELLVQFQDESVVDDSQLPKDRFSAERLKGVDSTLKIQPAELGDSAMYLCASSLGSGGNNEQFFGPGTRLTVL.

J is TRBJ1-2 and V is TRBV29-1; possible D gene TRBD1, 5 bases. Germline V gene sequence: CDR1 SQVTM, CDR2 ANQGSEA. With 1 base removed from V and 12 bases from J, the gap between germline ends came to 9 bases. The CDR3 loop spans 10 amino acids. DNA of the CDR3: TGCAGCGTTGAAGGGGGCATCAACACCTTC. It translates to CSVEGGINTF.

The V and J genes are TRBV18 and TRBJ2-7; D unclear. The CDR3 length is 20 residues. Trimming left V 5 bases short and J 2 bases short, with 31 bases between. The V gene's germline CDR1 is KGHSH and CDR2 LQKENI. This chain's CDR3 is CASSGDASPASGLRPYEQYF. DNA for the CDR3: TGTGCCAGCTCAGGTGATGCTTCCCCAGCGTCCGGGTTAAGACCCTACGAGCAGTACTTC.

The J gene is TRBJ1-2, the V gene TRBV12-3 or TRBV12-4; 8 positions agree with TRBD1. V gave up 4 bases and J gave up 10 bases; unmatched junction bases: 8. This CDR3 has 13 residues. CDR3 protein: CASSWVRGLDYTF. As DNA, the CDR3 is TGTGCCAGCAGTTGGGTCAGGGGGCTGGACTACACCTTC.

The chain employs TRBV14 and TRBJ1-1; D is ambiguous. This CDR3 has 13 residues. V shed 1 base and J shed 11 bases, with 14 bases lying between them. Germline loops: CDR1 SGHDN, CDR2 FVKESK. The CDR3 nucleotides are TGTGCCAGCAGCCAAGTTGGTCCCGCGGATGCTTTCTTT. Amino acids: CASSQVGPADAFF.

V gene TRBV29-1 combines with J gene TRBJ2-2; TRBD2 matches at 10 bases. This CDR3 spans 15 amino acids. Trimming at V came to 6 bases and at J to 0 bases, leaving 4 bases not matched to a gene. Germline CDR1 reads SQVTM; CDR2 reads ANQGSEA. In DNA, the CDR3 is TGCAGCGTGAGGACTAGCGGTACGAACACCGGGGAGCTGTTTTTT. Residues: CSVRTSGTNTGELFF.

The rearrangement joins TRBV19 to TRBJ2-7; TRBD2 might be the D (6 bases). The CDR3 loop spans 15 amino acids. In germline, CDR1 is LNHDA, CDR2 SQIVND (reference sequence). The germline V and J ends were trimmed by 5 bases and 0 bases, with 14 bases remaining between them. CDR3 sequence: CASSVGLRSSYEQYF. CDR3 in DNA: TGTGCCAGTAGTGTGGGACTCCGAAGCTCCTACGAGCAGTACTTC.

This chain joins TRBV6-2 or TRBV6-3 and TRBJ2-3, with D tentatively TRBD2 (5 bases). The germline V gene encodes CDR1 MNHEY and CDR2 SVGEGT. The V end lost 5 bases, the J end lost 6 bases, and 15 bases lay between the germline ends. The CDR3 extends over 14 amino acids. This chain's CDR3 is CASSRLRPRDTQYF. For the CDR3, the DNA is TGTGCCAGCAGTCGACTAAGGCCGAGGGATACGCAGTATTTT.

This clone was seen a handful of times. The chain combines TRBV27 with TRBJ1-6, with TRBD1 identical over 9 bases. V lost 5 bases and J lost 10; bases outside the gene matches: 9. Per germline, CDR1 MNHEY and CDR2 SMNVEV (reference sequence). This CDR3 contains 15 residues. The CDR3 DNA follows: TGTGCCAGCAGTCCCCGGGACAGGGTGGGGTCACCCCTCCACTTT. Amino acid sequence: CASSPRDRVGSPLHF.